The sample holds many counts of the clone carrying this TCR beta chain. The target antigen is unknown. This sample was taken from a study of metastatic and nonmetastatic thyroid tumors. Notes on the study in general: For both blood and tumor, malignant thyroid tumors reportedly showed significantly higher TCR beta diversity than benign nodules did.

Treatment of any kind had been given to no patient before thyroid surgery. Using MiXCR, TCRdb re-called clones from the PCR reads. The repertoire holds about 39,000 clones, with under 20% as singletons. The trim removed 5 bases at V and 9 bases at J, leaving 10 bases unmatched. CDR1 and CDR2 (germline): MNHEY, SMNVEV (reference sequence). CDR3 size: 15 residues. Sequencing used tumor tissue. The chain carries TRBV27 and TRBJ1-6; 7 bases line up with TRBD1. The receptor was derived from a female donor with papillary thyroid cancer or a benign thyroid nodule (not recorded which). Some clones in this sample may be carry-over from other donors' samples. CDR3 region: CASSPRQGTISPLHF. The CDR3 DNA is TGTGCCAGCAGTCCGAGACAGGGTACGATTTCACCCCTCCACTTT.